These T cell receptor beta chains were read from a single sample in a study of blood T cell repertoires in COVID-19. Here immunoSEQ multiplex PCR was the method, and the copy in TCRdb shows in-frame clones only, minus some. The sample holds around 300,000 clones; roughly nine tenths are singletons and the top ten take just under 0.95%. Specimen: peripheral blood. All receptors derive from a woman aged 40 to 50 who had recovered from COVID-19. The CDR3 runs from the conserved cysteine through the conserved F or W. Fields, in order: J gene, D gene, clone size, V gene, CDR3 protein, CDR3 DNA. The D gene is left open where the match is weak. Expanded clones are given a class, and other clones once, few, many or no size at all.

J: TRBJ2-7; D: TRBD1; size: .; V: TRBV2; CDR3: CASSDDRVYEQYF; DNA: TGTGCCAGCAGTGATGACAGGGTTTACGAGCAGTACTTC
J: TRBJ1-2; D: .; size: .; V: TRBV2; CDR3: CASRGDGGYGYTF; DNA: TGTGCCAGCAGGGGGGACGGGGGGTATGGCTACACCTTC
J: TRBJ2-7; D: TRBD2; size: .; V: TRBV30; CDR3: CAWSLAGPSSYEQYF; DNA: TGTGCCTGGAGCCTAGCGGGCCCCAGCTCCTACGAGCAGTACTTC
J: TRBJ1-2; D: .; size: .; V: TRBV6-5; CDR3: CASTRETAPTYGYTF; DNA: TGTGCCAGCACCCGCGAGACAGCGCCCACCTATGGCTACACCTTC
J: TRBJ2-7; D: TRBD2; size: .; V: TRBV4-2; CDR3: CASSQGSGGSSYEQYF; DNA: TGTGCCAGCAGCCAAGGTAGCGGGGGAAGCTCCTACGAGCAGTACTTC
J: TRBJ2-1; D: TRBD2; size: .; V: TRBV5-1; CDR3: CASSPRTSGGNNEQFF; DNA: TGCGCCAGCAGCCCGAGGACTAGCGGGGGGAACAATGAGCAGTTCTTC
J: TRBJ2-2; D: .; size: .; V: TRBV6-2/TRBV6-3; CDR3: CASSYSRAGTGELFF; DNA: TGTGCCAGCAGTTACTCGAGAGCGGGCACCGGGGAGCTGTTTTTT
J: TRBJ2-1; D: TRBD2; size: .; V: TRBV27; CDR3: CASSLSLTSGSYNEQFF; DNA: TGTGCCAGCAGTTTATCCCTCACTAGCGGGTCCTACAATGAGCAGTTCTTC
J: TRBJ1-1; D: TRBD1; size: .; V: TRBV10-2; CDR3: CASSETGGRTEAFF; DNA: TGCGCCAGCAGTGAGACAGGGGGTAGGACTGAAGCTTTCTTT
J: TRBJ2-3; D: TRBD2; size: .; V: TRBV6-2/TRBV6-3; CDR3: CASSWTSGTTDTQYF; DNA: TGTGCCAGCAGTTGGACTAGCGGGACAACAGATACGCAGTATTTT
J: TRBJ2-3; D: TRBD2; size: .; V: TRBV29-1; CDR3: CSVEIKRDKQYF; DNA: TGCAGCGTTGAAATCAAGCGGGATAAGCAGTATTTT
J: TRBJ2-1; D: .; size: .; V: TRBV27; CDR3: CASSRENEQFF; DNA: TGTGCCAGCAGCAGGGAAAATGAGCAGTTCTTC
J: TRBJ2-3; D: .; size: .; V: TRBV30; CDR3: CAWSVLADTQYF; DNA: TGTGCCTGGAGTGTACTCGCAGATACGCAGTATTTT
J: TRBJ2-1; D: TRBD1; size: .; V: TRBV5-1; CDR3: CASSPGGLGGTYNNEQFF; DNA: TGCGCCAGCAGCCCAGGGGGCCTAGGGGGGACCTATAACAATGAGCAGTTCTTC
J: TRBJ2-5; D: TRBD2; size: .; V: TRBV28; CDR3: CASSPGTSGFQETQYF; DNA: TGTGCCAGCAGTCCCGGGACTAGCGGATTCCAAGAGACCCAGTACTTC
J: TRBJ1-5; D: TRBD1; size: .; V: TRBV19; CDR3: CASRRQGRSNQPQHF; DNA: TGTGCCAGTAGAAGACAGGGTAGAAGCAATCAGCCCCAGCATTTT
J: TRBJ1-3; D: .; size: .; V: TRBV19; CDR3: CASRDRGIGNTIYF; DNA: TGTGCCAGTAGAGACCGGGGAATTGGAAACACCATATATTTT
J: TRBJ1-3; D: .; size: .; V: TRBV28; CDR3: CASSNPAWSSGNTIYF; DNA: TGTGCCAGCAGCAACCCGGCCTGGAGCTCTGGAAACACCATATATTTT
J: TRBJ2-7; D: .; size: .; V: TRBV7-8; CDR3: CASSSPSMGEQYF; DNA: TGTGCCAGCAGCTCTCCTAGCATGGGGGAGCAGTACTTC
J: TRBJ2-7; D: TRBD1; size: .; V: TRBV5-1; CDR3: CASSLAGTGYEQYF; DNA: TGCGCCAGCAGCTTGGCCGGGACAGGGTACGAGCAGTACTTC
J: TRBJ2-7; D: .; size: once; V: TRBV7-2; CDR3: CASSYSGYPYEQYF; DNA: TGTGCCAGCAGCTACAGCGGCTACCCCTACGAGCAGTACTTC
J: TRBJ2-3; D: .; size: .; V: TRBV7-2; CDR3: CASSLSPGSGGAADTQYF; DNA: TGTGCCAGCAGCTTAAGCCCCGGCAGCGGAGGGGCGGCAGATACGCAGTATTTT
J: TRBJ2-3; D: .; size: once; V: TRBV2; CDR3: CASTQQGTDTQYF; DNA: TGTGCCAGCACTCAACAGGGAACAGATACGCAGTATTTT
J: TRBJ2-5; D: TRBD2; size: few; V: TRBV5-1; CDR3: CASSLAGGRETQYF; DNA: TGCGCCAGCAGCTTGGCCGGCGGGAGGGAGACCCAGTACTTC
J: TRBJ2-1; D: .; size: .; V: TRBV5-4; CDR3: CASSLDRGEQFF; DNA: TGTGCCAGCAGCTTGGATCGCGGGGAGCAGTTCTTC
J: TRBJ2-1; D: .; size: once; V: TRBV5-1; CDR3: CASSLDRRDNEQFF; DNA: TGCGCCAGCAGCCTGGACAGGAGGGATAATGAGCAGTTCTTC
J: TRBJ2-1; D: TRBD1; size: .; V: TRBV24-1; CDR3: CATSDLGQGNNEQFF; DNA: TGTGCCACCAGTGATCTGGGACAGGGAAACAATGAGCAGTTCTTC
J: TRBJ2-7; D: TRBD2; size: .; V: TRBV12-3/TRBV12-4; CDR3: CASSSGSTYEQYF; DNA: TGTGCCAGCAGTAGCGGGAGCACCTACGAGCAGTACTTC
J: TRBJ2-5; D: TRBD1; size: .; V: TRBV24-1; CDR3: CATSDRGQLQETQYF; DNA: TGTGCCACCAGTGATAGGGGACAGCTACAAGAGACCCAGTACTTC
J: TRBJ1-5; D: .; size: .; V: TRBV11-2; CDR3: CASSLERENQPQHF; DNA: TGTGCCAGCAGCTTAGAGCGGGAGAATCAGCCCCAGCATTTT
J: TRBJ2-1; D: TRBD2; size: .; V: TRBV24-1; CDR3: CATSGRGGEYNEQFF; DNA: TGTGCCACCAGTGGACGGGGGGGGGAATACAATGAGCAGTTCTTC
J: TRBJ1-2; D: TRBD1; size: .; V: TRBV4-1; CDR3: CASSPRTGSSYGYTF; DNA: TGCGCCAGCAGCCCTAGGACAGGGTCCTCCTATGGCTACACCTTC
J: TRBJ1-1; D: .; size: .; V: TRBV29-1; CDR3: CSGLGVGAEAFF; DNA: TGCAGCGGTCTAGGTGTAGGCGCTGAAGCTTTCTTT
J: TRBJ2-7; D: TRBD2; size: once; V: TRBV7-2; CDR3: CASRLGGSHEQYF; DNA: TGTGCCAGCCGCCTGGGGGGGTCCCACGAGCAGTACTTC
J: TRBJ1-1; D: TRBD1; size: .; V: TRBV28; CDR3: CASSSRFNDREDEAFF; DNA: TGTGCCAGCAGTTCCCGATTCAATGACAGGGAAGACGAAGCTTTCTTT
J: TRBJ2-7; D: TRBD1; size: .; V: TRBV10-3; CDR3: CAISETGTGGYEQYF; DNA: TGTGCCATCAGTGAGACCGGGACAGGGGGCTACGAGCAGTACTTC
J: TRBJ1-2; D: .; size: .; V: TRBV2; CDR3: CASSEDPDYGYTF; DNA: TGTGCCAGCAGTGAAGACCCAGACTATGGCTACACCTTC
J: TRBJ2-1; D: TRBD2; size: once; V: TRBV27; CDR3: CASRIAGGNNEQFF; DNA: TGTGCCAGCAGAATAGCGGGGGGGAACAATGAGCAGTTCTTC
J: TRBJ2-1; D: TRBD2; size: .; V: TRBV27; CDR3: CASSLSRLADNEQFF; DNA: TGTGCCAGCAGTTTATCGAGGCTAGCGGACAATGAGCAGTTCTTC
J: TRBJ2-7; D: .; size: .; V: TRBV12-3/TRBV12-4; CDR3: CASSFEGNYEQYF; DNA: TGTGCCAGCAGTTTTGAGGGTAACTACGAGCAGTACTTC
J: TRBJ2-3; D: .; size: once; V: TRBV11-2; CDR3: CASSLRGGGTDTQYF; DNA: TGTGCCAGCAGCTTAAGAGGGGGAGGCACAGATACGCAGTATTTT
J: TRBJ2-7; D: TRBD1; size: once; V: TRBV18; CDR3: CASSPPGQPYEQYF; DNA: TGTGCCAGCTCACCACCGGGACAGCCCTACGAGCAGTACTTC
J: TRBJ1-1; D: TRBD1; size: .; V: TRBV5-1; CDR3: CASSPPGAGGNTEAFF; DNA: TGCGCCAGCAGCCCACCCGGGGCAGGGGGGAACACTGAAGCTTTCTTT
J: TRBJ1-1; D: TRBD1; size: .; V: TRBV3-1/TRBV3-2; CDR3: CASSDRGLGNTEAFF; DNA: TGTGCCAGCAGTGACAGGGGGCTGGGGAACACTGAAGCTTTCTTT
J: TRBJ2-1; D: TRBD2; size: .; V: TRBV11-3; CDR3: CASSKSLAGGGNEQFF; DNA: TGTGCCAGCAGCAAATCCCTAGCGGGAGGCGGCAATGAGCAGTTCTTC
J: TRBJ2-3; D: .; size: .; V: TRBV5-6; CDR3: CASSLATGPDTQYF; DNA: TGTGCCAGCAGCTTGGCCACAGGCCCAGATACGCAGTATTTT
J: TRBJ1-1; D: .; size: .; V: TRBV30; CDR3: CAWSVQLNTEAFF; DNA: TGTGCCTGGAGTGTACAGTTGAACACTGAAGCTTTCTTT
J: TRBJ2-2; D: TRBD1; size: .; V: TRBV2; CDR3: CASSDLQGAGELFF; DNA: TGTGCCAGCAGTGATTTACAGGGGGCCGGGGAGCTGTTTTTT
J: TRBJ2-1; D: TRBD1; size: .; V: TRBV6-5; CDR3: CASSRQGWNEQFF; DNA: TGTGCCAGCAGTCGACAGGGGTGGAATGAGCAGTTCTTC
J: TRBJ2-7; D: TRBD1; size: .; V: TRBV28; CDR3: CASGQGFSYEQYF; DNA: TGTGCCAGCGGACAGGGATTCTCCTACGAGCAGTACTTC
J: TRBJ2-1; D: TRBD2; size: .; V: TRBV6-1; CDR3: CASSEFLAGNYNEQFF; DNA: TGTGCCAGCAGTGAATTTCTAGCGGGAAATTACAATGAGCAGTTCTTC
J: TRBJ2-1; D: .; size: few; V: TRBV3-1/TRBV3-2; CDR3: CASSPGRSNEQFF; DNA: TGTGCCAGCAGCCCAGGCCGGTCCAATGAGCAGTTCTTC
J: TRBJ2-6; D: .; size: .; V: TRBV29-1; CDR3: CSVGASGANVLTF; DNA: TGCAGCGTTGGTGCGTCAGGGGCCAACGTCCTGACTTTC
J: TRBJ2-2; D: .; size: .; V: TRBV27; CDR3: CASSLEGAVVVGTGELFF; DNA: TGTGCCAGCAGTTTGGAGGGGGCTGTGGTGGTAGGGACCGGGGAGCTGTTTTTT
J: TRBJ1-5; D: TRBD1; size: .; V: TRBV11-2; CDR3: CASSLGGQGTSPQHF; DNA: TGTGCCAGCAGCTTAGGAGGACAGGGGACTTCGCCCCAGCATTTT